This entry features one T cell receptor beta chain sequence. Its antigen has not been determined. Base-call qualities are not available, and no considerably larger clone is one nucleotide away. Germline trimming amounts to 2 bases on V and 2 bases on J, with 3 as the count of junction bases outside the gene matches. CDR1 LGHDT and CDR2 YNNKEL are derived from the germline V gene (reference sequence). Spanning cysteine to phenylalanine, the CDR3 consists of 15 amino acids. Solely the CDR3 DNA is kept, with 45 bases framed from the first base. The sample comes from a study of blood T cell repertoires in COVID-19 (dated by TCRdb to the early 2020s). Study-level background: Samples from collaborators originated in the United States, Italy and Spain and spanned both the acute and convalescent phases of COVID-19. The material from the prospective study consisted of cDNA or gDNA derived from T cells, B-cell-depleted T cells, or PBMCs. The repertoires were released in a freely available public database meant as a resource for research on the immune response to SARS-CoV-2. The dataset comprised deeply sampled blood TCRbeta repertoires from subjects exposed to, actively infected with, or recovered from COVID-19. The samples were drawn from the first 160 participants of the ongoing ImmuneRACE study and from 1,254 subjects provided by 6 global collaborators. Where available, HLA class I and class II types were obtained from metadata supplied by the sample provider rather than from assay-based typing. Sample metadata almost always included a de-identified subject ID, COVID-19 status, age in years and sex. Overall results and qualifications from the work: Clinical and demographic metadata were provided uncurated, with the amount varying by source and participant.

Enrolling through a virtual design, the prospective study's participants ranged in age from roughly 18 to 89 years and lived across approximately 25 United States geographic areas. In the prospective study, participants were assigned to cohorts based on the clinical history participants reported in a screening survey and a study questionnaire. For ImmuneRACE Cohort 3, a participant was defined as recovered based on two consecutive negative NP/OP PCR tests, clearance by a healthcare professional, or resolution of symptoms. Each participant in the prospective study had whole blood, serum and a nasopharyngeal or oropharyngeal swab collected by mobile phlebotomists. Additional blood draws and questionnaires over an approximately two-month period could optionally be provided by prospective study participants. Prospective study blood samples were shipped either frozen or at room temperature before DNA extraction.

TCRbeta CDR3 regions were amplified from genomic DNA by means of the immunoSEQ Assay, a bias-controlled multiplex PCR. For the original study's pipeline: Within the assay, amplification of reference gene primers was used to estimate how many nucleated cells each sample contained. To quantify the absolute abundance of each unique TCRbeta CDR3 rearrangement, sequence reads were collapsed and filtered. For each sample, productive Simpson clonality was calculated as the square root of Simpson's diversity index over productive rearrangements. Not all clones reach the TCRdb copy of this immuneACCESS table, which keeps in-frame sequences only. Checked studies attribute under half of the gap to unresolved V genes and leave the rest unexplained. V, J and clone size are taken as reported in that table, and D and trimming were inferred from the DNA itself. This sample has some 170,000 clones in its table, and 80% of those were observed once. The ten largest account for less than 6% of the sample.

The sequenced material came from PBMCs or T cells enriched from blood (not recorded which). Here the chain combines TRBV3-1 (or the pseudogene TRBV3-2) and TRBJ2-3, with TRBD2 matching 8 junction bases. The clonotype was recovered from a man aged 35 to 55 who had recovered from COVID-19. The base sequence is TGTGCCAGCAGCCAAAAGCGGGGGTTCACAGATACGCAGTATTTT. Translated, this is CASSQKRGFTDTQYF.